Here is one TCR beta chain with its context. The antigen is undetermined. The source of the sample is a study of immune evolution from preneoplasia to lung adenocarcinoma. Sequencing used immunoSEQ multiplex PCR; TCRdb keeps in-frame clones, though not all of them. The sample holds several thousand clones, about 79% seen once. Trimming removed 1 base at V and 1 base at J, with 12 bases between. The CDR3 loop spans 16 amino acids. The V gene's germline CDR1 is LNHDA and CDR2 SQIVND (reference sequence). General study results and limits: From normal lung to invasive adenocarcinoma, top clone frequencies appeared to decrease.

Between the mid-2010s and the late 2010s, patients underwent resection in Japan or China. Two lung cancer pathologists independently confirmed each histologic diagnosis. The sample taken for sequencing was FFPE minimally invasive lung adenocarcinoma tissue. The sequence derives from a person aged 55-80 years with lung adenocarcinoma. This chain uses TRBV19 with TRBJ2-3; tentatively, D is TRBD1 (6 bases). The CDR3 bases are TGTGCCAGTAGTATAGGTCGGGACACTCGCACAGATACGCAGTATTTT. Translation: CASSIGRDTRTDTQYF.